The 18 T cell receptor beta chains below come from one sample, sequenced in a study of pediatric ulcerative colitis. Repertoires were generated with immunoSEQ multiplex PCR, while TCRdb's copy carries only in-frame clones and drops some. The profile shows 54,000 or so clones, 80% to 90% of them singletons. Sequenced input: blood. These receptors were taken from a boy between 5 and 17 years old who was a control in a study of pediatric ulcerative colitis.

This clone has only a few counts. The CDR3 sequence: CASGELGRTEAFF. CDR3 nucleotides: TGTGCCAGCGGAGAATTGGGGCGGACTGAAGCTTTCTTT. J is TRBJ1-1 and V is TRBV14, with D possibly being TRBD1 (5 bases). Germline lookup yields CDR1 SGHDN and CDR2 FVKESK. The CDR3 runs 13 residues. V was pared by 8 bases and J by 5 bases, with 15 bases between.

This chain connects TRBV6-6 to TRBJ2-1, with TRBD1 matching 9 bases. The CDR3 sequence is 14 residues long. Unmatched junction bases numbered 11, after V lost 8 bases and J lost 9 bases. Germline assignment: CDR1 MNHNY and CDR2 SVGAGI (reference sequence). The CDR3 region is CASAPGQGYGEQFF. CDR3 sequence (DNA): TGTGCCAGCGCTCCGGGACAGGGTTACGGTGAGCAGTTCTTC.

This clone was recorded once. This chain joins TRBV20-1 and TRBJ2-5, with unresolved D. The CDR3 totals 11 residues. V was cut by 4 bases and J by 5 bases, with 8 bases left in between. Germline V gene lookup returns CDR1 DFQATT and CDR2 SNEGSKA (reference sequence). The CDR3 region has the DNA TGCAGTGCTACGGCTTACGAGACCCAGTACTTC. It specifies CSATAYETQYF.

V gene TRBV18 combines with J gene TRBJ2-5; D remains unclear. Trimming cost V 3 bases and J 3 bases, with 5 bases left between them. CDR1 KGHSH and CDR2 LQKENI come from the germline V gene. CDR3 size: 12 residues. The CDR3 loop is CASSPKKETQYF. The CDR3 nucleotides read TGTGCCAGCTCACCTAAAAAAGAGACCCAGTACTTC.

CDR3 amino acids: CASSLAYGPTSGAYTGELFF. The CDR3 DNA reads TGTGCCAGCAGCTTAGCCTATGGCCCGACTAGCGGGGCCTACACCGGGGAGCTGTTTTTT. The gene calls are TRBV11-3 and TRBJ2-2, with TRBD2 matching 11 bases. The ends lost 1 base at V and 3 bases at J; junction bases unmatched: 13. The CDR3 contains 20 residues. Germline assignment: CDR1 SGHNT and CDR2 YENEEA.

The V gene is TRBV4-3, the J gene TRBJ2-7; the match to TRBD1 covers 8 bases. CDR1 is LGHNA, CDR2 YSLEER, per germline. This CDR3 region has 14 residues. The J segment lost 7 bases and the V segment lost 3 bases, leaving 8 bases of the junction unmatched. The CDR3 here is CASSHQTGVDEQYF. The CDR3 DNA reads as TGCGCCAGCAGCCACCAGACAGGGGTTGATGAGCAGTACTTC.

This clone was detected a few times. The rearrangement links TRBV11-2 to TRBJ1-1; D remains unclear. This CDR3 has 13 residues. V was pared by 1 base and J by 6 bases, with 9 bases between. Germline-derived CDR1 and CDR2 are SGHAT and FQNNGV. The CDR3 DNA reads as TGTGCCAGCAGCTTAGCCGGCAGTCCTGAAGCTTTCTTT. This gives the protein CASSLAGSPEAFF.

This CDR3 reads CAWRAGASYGYTF. The DNA for the CDR3 is TGTGCCTGGAGGGCAGGGGCTTCCTATGGCTACACCTTC. The V and J genes are TRBV30 and TRBJ1-2; D may be TRBD1 (6 bases). Trimming removed 3 bases from V and 4 bases from J, with 12 bases in between. Germline-derived CDR1 and CDR2 are GTSNPN and SVGIG (reference sequence). CDR3 length: 13 amino acids.

This clone appeared a few times. The chain links TRBV6-1 to TRBJ2-1; 9 bases map to TRBD2. From germline, CDR1 is MNHNS and CDR2 SASEGT. This CDR3 spans 15 amino acids. J lost 5 bases, V lost 3 bases, and 5 bases had no gene match. CDR3 protein: CASSESSGTHNEQFF. In nucleotides, the CDR3 is TGTGCCAGCAGTGAGTCTAGCGGGACACACAATGAGCAGTTCTTC.

CDR3 nucleotides: TGCGCCAGCAGCTTGGCTGCGGGGGTAAACACTGAAGCTTTCTTT. It is translated as CASSLAAGVNTEAFF. This chain joins TRBV5-1 and TRBJ1-1; D possibly corresponds to TRBD1 (5 bases). The CDR3 runs 15 residues. In germline, CDR1 is SGHRS, CDR2 YFSETQ. Trimming pared 0 bases from V and 2 bases from J, leaving 11 bases between.

The chain is built from TRBV12-5 and TRBJ2-1; the match to TRBD2 covers 7 bases. Germline V gene data show CDR1 as LGHNT and CDR2 as FRNRAP. Trimming at V came to 3 bases and at J to 9 bases, leaving 5 bases not matched to a gene. This CDR3 has 13 residues. The CDR3 sequence: CASGLSGAFEQFF. The CDR3 bases are TGTGCTAGTGGTTTAAGCGGGGCATTTGAGCAGTTCTTC.

The chain combines TRBV5-8 with TRBJ1-5; maybe TRBD1 (5 bases). V was pared by 2 bases and J by 0 bases, with 12 bases between. CDR3 length: 16 amino acids. From germline, CDR1 is SGHTS and CDR2 YDEGEE. The chain's CDR3 is CASSFSGPGSNQPQHF. The CDR3 nucleotides read TGTGCCAGCAGCTTCTCGGGACCGGGTAGCAATCAGCCCCAGCATTTT.

V usage is TRBV12-5 and J usage is TRBJ2-3, with 7 bases aligning to TRBD2. Germline loops: CDR1 LGHNT, CDR2 FRNRAP. V dropped 5 bases and J dropped 0; count of bases not matched to a gene: 8. The CDR3 loop spans 16 amino acids. The CDR3 sequence: CASGGDYTKSTDTQYF. The CDR3 DNA reads as TGTGCTAGTGGTGGGGACTATACAAAGAGCACAGATACGCAGTATTTT.

This clone was seen only once. The CDR3 DNA follows: TGTGCCAGCAGTCAAACCGGGACAGAAGAGACCCAGTACTTC. This codes for CASSQTGTEETQYF. V gene TRBV6-5 combines with J gene TRBJ2-5; 7 positions match TRBD1. The germline V gene has CDR1 MNHEY and CDR2 SVGAGI. Trimming cost V 5 bases and J 3 bases; bases outside gene matches: 6. The CDR3 spans 14 residues.

The chain employs TRBV27 and TRBJ2-7; TRBD1 might be the D (6 bases). CDR1 MNHEY and CDR2 SMNVEV come from the germline V gene (reference sequence). The CDR3 covers 14 residues. Trimming took 5 bases from V and 1 from J, leaving 12 bases between them. In DNA, the CDR3 is TGTGCCAGCAGTCGCCTGACAGGTTCCTACGAGCAGTACTTC. It yields the protein CASSRLTGSYEQYF.

The genes are TRBV4-3 and TRBJ1-4; TRBD1 agrees at 9 bases. Germline V gives CDR1 LGHNA, CDR2 YSLEER. This CDR3 is built from 16 residues. V was clipped by 3 bases and J by 5 bases; unmatched bases: 7. CDR3 sequence (DNA): TGCGCCAGCAGCCAGGGGGCGGGGACAGGGAATGAAAAACTGTTTTTT. This encodes CASSQGAGTGNEKLFF.

The chain couples TRBV7-2 to TRBJ2-7; D call uncertain. CDR1 is SGHTA and CDR2 is FQGNSA in the germline V gene. The CDR3 is 15 amino acids. Trimming pared 8 bases from V and 2 bases from J, leaving 19 bases between. The CDR3 bases are TGTGCCAGCTCCGTCGGGCCGGCCCCGACCTACGAGCAGTACTTC. Residues: CASSVGPAPTYEQYF. Complete variable domain (other parts from reference TRBV7-2 and TRBJ2-7): GAGVSQSPSNKVTEKGKDVELRCDPISGHTALYWYRQSLGQGLEFLIYFQGNSAPDKSGLPSDRFSAERTGGSVSTLTIQRTQQEDSAVYLCASSVGPAPTYEQYFGPGTRLTVT.

The rearrangement uses TRBV7-8 and TRBJ1-6, with D possibly being TRBD1 (6 bases). The CDR3 consists of 17 residues. Trimming shortened V by 6 bases and J by 5 bases, and 20 bases separated the two germline ends. Per germline, CDR1 SGHVS and CDR2 FQNEAQ. Here the CDR3 reads CASRKNWGPEDNSPLHF. CDR3 in DNA: TGTGCCAGCAGAAAAAATTGGGGGCCAGAAGATAATTCACCCCTCCACTTT.